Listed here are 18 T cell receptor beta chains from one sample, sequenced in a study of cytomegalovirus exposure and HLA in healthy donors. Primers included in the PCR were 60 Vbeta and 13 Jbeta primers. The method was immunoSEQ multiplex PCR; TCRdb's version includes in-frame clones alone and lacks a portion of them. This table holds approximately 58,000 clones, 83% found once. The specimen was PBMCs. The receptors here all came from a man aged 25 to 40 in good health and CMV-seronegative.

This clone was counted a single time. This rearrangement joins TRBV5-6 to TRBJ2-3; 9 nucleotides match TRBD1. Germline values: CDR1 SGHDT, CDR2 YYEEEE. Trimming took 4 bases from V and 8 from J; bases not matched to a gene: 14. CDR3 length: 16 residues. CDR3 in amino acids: CASSEEVTGGLFTQYF. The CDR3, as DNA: TGTGCCAGCAGCGAGGAGGTGACAGGGGGTTTGTTTACGCAGTATTTT.

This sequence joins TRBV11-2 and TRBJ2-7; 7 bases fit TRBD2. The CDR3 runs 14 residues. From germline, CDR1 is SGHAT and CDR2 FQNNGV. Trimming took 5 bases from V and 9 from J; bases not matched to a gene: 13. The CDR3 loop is CASSHPRGGPRQYF. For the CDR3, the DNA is TGTGCCAGCAGCCACCCGAGGGGAGGGCCTCGGCAGTACTTC.

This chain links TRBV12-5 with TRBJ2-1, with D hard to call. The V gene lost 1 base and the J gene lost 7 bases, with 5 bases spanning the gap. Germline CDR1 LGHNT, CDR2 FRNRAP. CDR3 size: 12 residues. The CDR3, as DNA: TGTGCTAGTGGTTTGGCCGCGAATGAGCAGTTCTTC. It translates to CASGLAANEQFF.

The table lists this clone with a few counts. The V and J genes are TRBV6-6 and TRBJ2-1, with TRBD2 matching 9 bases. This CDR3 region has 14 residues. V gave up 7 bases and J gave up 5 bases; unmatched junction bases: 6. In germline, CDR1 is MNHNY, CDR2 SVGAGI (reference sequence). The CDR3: CASMPGLANNEQFF. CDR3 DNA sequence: TGTGCCAGCATGCCGGGACTAGCTAACAATGAGCAGTTCTTC.

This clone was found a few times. CDR3 nucleotide sequence: TGTGCATTGATGGGCAGGCAACCACCCCTCCACTTT. Translated, it gives CALMGRQPPLHF. V is TRBV19 and J is TRBJ1-6; no clear D gene. The CDR3 length is 12 residues. The germline V gene has CDR1 LNHDA and CDR2 SQIVND (reference sequence).

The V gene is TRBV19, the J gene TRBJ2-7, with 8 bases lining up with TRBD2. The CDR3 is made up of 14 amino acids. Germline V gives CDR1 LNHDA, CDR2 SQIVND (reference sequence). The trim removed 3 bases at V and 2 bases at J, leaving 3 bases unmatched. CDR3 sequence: CASSMARGAYEQYF. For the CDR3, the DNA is TGTGCCAGTAGTATGGCGCGGGGGGCCTACGAGCAGTACTTC.

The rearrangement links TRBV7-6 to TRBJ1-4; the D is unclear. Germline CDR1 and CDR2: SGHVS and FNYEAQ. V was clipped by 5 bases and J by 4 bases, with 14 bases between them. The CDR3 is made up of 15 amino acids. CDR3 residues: CASSTSRESNEKLFF. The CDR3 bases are TGTGCCAGCAGCACCTCGAGGGAGAGTAATGAAAAACTGTTTTTT.

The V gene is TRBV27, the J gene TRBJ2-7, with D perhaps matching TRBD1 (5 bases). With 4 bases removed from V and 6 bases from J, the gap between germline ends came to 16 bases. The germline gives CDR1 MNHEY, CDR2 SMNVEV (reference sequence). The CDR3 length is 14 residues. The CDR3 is CASSSIGHPPEQYF. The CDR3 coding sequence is TGTGCCAGCAGTTCGATCGGACATCCACCCGAGCAGTACTTC.

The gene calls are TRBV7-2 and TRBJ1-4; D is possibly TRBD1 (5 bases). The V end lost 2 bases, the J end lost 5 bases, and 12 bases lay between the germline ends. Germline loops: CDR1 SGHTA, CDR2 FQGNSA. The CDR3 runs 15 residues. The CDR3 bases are TGTGCCAGCAGCTTAAGTCCGGACAACAATGAAAAACTGTTTTTT. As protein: CASSLSPDNNEKLFF.

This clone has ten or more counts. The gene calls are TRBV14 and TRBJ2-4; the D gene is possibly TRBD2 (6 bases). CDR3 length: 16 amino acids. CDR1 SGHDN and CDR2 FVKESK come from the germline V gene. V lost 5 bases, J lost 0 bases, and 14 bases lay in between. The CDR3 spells CASSKGLGLAKNIQYF. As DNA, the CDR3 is TGTGCCAGCAGCAAGGGACTGGGTTTAGCCAAAAACATTCAGTACTTC.

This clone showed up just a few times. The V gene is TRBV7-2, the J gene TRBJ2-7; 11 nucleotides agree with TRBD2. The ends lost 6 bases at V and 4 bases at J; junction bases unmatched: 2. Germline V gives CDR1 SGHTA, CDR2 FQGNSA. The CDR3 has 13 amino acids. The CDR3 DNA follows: TGTGCCAGCAGACTAGCGGGGGATTACGAGCAGTACTTC. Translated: CASRLAGDYEQYF.

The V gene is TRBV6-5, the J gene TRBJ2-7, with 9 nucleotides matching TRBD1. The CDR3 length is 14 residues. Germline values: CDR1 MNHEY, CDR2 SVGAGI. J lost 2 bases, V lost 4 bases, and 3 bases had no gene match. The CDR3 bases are TGTGCCAGCAGTTTGGGACAGGGCCCCTACGAGCAGTACTTC. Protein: CASSLGQGPYEQYF.

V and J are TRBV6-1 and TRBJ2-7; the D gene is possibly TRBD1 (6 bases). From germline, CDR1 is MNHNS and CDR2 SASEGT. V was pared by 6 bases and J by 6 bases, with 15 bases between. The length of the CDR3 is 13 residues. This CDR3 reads CASRGAGDIEQYF. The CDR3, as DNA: TGTGCCAGCAGGGGCGCAGGGGATATCGAGCAGTACTTC.

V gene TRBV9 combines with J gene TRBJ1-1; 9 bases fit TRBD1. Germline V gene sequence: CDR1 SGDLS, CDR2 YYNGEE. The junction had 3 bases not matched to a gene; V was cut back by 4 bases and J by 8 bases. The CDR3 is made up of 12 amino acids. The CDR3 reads CASSRDRDEAFF. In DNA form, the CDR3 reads TGTGCCAGCAGCCGGGACAGGGACGAAGCTTTCTTT.

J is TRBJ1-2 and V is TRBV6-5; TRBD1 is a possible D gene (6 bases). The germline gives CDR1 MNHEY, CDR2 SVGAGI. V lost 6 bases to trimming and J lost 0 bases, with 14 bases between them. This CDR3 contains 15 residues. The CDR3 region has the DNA TGTGCCAGCAGCGAGACAGGAGAAGCTAACTATGGCTACACCTTC. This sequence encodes CASSETGEANYGYTF.

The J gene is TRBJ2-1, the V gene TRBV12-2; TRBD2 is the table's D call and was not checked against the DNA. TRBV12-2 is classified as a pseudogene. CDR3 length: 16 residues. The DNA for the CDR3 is TGTGCAAGTCGCTTAGCTCCTAGCGGGGGGCACAATGAGCAGTTCTTC. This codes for CASRLAPSGGHNEQFF.

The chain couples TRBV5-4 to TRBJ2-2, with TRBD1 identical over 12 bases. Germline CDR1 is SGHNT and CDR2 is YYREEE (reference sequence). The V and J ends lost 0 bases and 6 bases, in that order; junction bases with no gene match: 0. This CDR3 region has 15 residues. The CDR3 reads CASSLGDRGPGELFF. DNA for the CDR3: TGTGCCAGCAGCTTGGGGGACAGGGGGCCCGGGGAGCTGTTTTTT. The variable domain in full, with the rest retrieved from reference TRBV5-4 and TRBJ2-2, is ETGVTQSPTHLIKTRGQQVTLRCSSQSGHNTVSWYQQALGQGPQFIFQYYREEENGRGNFPPRFSGLQFPNYSSELNVNALELDDSALYLCASSLGDRGPGELFFGEGSRLTVL.

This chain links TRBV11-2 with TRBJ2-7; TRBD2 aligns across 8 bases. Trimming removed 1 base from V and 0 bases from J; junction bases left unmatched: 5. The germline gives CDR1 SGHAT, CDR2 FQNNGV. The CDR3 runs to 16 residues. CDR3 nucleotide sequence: TGTGCCAGCAGCTTAGGCCCTCGGGGGGGCTCCTACGAGCAGTACTTC. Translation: CASSLGPRGGSYEQYF.